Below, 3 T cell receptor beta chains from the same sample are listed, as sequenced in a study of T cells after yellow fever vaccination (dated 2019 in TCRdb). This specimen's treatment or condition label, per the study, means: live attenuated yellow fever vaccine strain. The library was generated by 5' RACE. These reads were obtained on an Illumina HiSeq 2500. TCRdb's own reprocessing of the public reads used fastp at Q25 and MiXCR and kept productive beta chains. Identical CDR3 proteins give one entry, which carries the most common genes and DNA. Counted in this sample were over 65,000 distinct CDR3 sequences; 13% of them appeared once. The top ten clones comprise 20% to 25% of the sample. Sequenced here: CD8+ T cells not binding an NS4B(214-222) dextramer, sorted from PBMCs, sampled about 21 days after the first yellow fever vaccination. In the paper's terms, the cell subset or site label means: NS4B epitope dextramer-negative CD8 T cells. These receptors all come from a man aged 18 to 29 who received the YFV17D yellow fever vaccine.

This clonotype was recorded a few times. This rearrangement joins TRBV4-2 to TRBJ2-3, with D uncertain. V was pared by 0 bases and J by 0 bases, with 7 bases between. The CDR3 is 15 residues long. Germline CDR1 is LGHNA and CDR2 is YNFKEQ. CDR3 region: CASSQDPASTDTQYF. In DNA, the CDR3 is TGTGCCAGCAGCCAAGATCCGGCTAGCACAGATACGCAGTATTTT.

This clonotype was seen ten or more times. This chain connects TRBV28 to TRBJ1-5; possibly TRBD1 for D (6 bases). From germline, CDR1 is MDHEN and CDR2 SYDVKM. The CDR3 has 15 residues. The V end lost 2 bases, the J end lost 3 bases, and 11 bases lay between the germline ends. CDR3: CASSLVDRLNQPQHF. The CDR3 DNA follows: TGTGCCAGCAGTTTAGTCGACAGGCTCAATCAGCCCCAGCATTTT. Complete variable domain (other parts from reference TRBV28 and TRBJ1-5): DVKVTQSSRYLVKRTGEKVFLECVQDMDHENMFWYRQDPGLGLRLIYFSYDVKMKEKGDIPEGYSVSREKKERFSLILESASTNQTSMYLCASSLVDRLNQPQHFGDGTRLSIL.

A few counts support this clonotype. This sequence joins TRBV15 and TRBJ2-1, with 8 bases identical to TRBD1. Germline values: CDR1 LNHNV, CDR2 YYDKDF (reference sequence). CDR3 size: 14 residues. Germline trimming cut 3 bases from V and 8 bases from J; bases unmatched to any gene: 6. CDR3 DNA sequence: TGTGCCACCAGCAGGGACAGGGAGGAGGATGAGCAGTTCTTC. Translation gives CATSRDREEDEQFF.